This T cell receptor (beta chain) originates from a study of T cell repertoires in cytomegalovirus infection. Study context: Signatures in public TCR beta sequences pointed to both CMV infection and matching HLA type.

The CDR3 consists of 16 residues. Germline V gene lookup returns CDR1 ENHRY and CDR2 SYGVKD. Trimming stripped 2 bases from V and 3 bases from J, with 17 bases between. MiXCR was run by TCRdb on the reads, yielding one entry per CDR3 protein. In the table there are around 530,000 distinct CDR3 sequences, roughly 29% of which are singletons. The chain couples TRBV10-3 to TRBJ2-7, with D unresolved. The material sequenced was PBMCs. This sequence originates from a human donor in good health (CMV status not recorded). Some clones in this sample may be carry-over from other donors' samples. This CDR3 reads CAISEISLVSNYEQYF. The CDR3 region has the DNA TGTGCCATCAGTGAGATTTCGCTAGTGTCGAACTACGAGCAGTACTTC.